Sequencing of this T cell receptor beta chain was carried out in a study of T cell responses to AZD1222 COVID-19 vaccine. Whole-study findings and limits: Spike-specific TCR breadth and depth rose after two AZD1222 doses. As reported, nearly half of all spike-specific TCRs target variant regions that are unmutated.

This CDR3 has 13 amino acids. V was trimmed by 3 bases and J by 2 bases, leaving 8 bases between them. CDR1 and CDR2 from the germline V gene are SNHLY and FYNNEI. The repertoire was sequenced with immunoSEQ multiplex PCR; TCRdb's copy has only in-frame clones and lacks some. Altogether about 93,000 clones are present, around nine tenths being singletons, with the ten largest covering about 2.8%. As for this clone: Its target is not known.

The V gene is TRBV2, the J gene TRBJ2-7; no reliable D call. The TCR comes from an adult in good health. Source: peripheral blood, taken on day 0 of MenACWY control vaccination. CDR3 sequence reads: CASSERSAYEQYF. DNA for the CDR3: TGTGCCAGCAGTGAGCGGTCGGCCTACGAGCAGTACTTC.